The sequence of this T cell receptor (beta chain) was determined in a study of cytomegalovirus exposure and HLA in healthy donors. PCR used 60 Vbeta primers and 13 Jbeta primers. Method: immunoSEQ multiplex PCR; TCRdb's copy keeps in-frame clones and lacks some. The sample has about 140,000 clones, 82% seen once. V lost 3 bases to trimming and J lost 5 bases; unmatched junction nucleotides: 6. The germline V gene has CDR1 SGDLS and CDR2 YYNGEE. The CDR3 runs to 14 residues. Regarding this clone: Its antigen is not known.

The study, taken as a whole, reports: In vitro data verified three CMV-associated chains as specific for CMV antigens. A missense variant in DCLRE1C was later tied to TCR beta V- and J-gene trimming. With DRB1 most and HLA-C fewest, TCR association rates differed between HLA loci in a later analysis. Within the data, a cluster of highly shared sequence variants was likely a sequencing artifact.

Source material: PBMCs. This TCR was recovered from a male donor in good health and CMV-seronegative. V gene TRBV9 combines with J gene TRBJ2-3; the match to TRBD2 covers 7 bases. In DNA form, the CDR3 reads TGTGCCAGCAGCGGTGGGTCTAGCGGAGATACGCAGTATTTT. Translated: CASSGGSSGDTQYF.